One sample yielded the 9 T cell receptor beta chains listed below, sequenced in a study of T cells after yellow fever vaccination. In TCRdb, the 5' RACE reads were re-called with MiXCR into one record per CDR3 protein. The sample carries 500,000 to 550,000 distinct CDR3 sequences, 21% recorded once. This sample comprised PBMCs, obtained 21 days after the first yellow fever vaccination. The source is a man aged 18-30 years who received the YFV17D yellow fever vaccine.

This clonotype was seen ten or more times. V and J are TRBV18 and TRBJ2-3, with TRBD2 matching 8 bases. Trimming took 6 bases from V and 0 from J; bases not matched to a gene: 8. The germline CDR1 and CDR2 sequences are KGHSH and LQKENI. This CDR3 is 16 amino acids long. CDR3 sequence reads: CASSSREGSSTDTQYF. Written as DNA, the CDR3 is TGTGCCAGCTCTTCACGGGAGGGATCAAGCACAGATACGCAGTATTTT.

The chain is built from TRBV7-8 and TRBJ1-6; D is ambiguous. Germline V gene sequence: CDR1 SGHVS, CDR2 FQNEAQ. The CDR3 length is 17 residues. The V gene lost 0 bases and the J gene lost 4 bases, with 13 bases spanning the gap. CDR3 amino acids: CASSLAPDGTYNSPLHF. In DNA form, the CDR3 reads TGTGCCAGCAGCTTAGCCCCGGACGGTACTTATAATTCACCCCTCCACTTT.

The V and J genes are TRBV5-1 and TRBJ2-7; 10 nucleotides match TRBD1. The CDR3 has 15 residues. J gave up 4 bases and V 4 bases, and 8 bases lay outside the gene matches. Germline V gene data show CDR1 as SGHRS and CDR2 as YFSETQ. The CDR3: CASSPDGTGVYEQYF. The CDR3 DNA is TGCGCCAGCAGCCCGGACGGGACAGGGGTTTACGAGCAGTACTTC.

This clonotype turned up a few times. The chain uses TRBV7-2 and TRBJ1-1; D perhaps matches TRBD1 (5 bases). Trimming left V 1 base short and J 0 bases short, with 9 bases between. The CDR3 has 15 residues. Per germline, CDR1 SGHTA and CDR2 FQGNSA. The CDR3 reads CASSLVTAMNTEAFF. CDR3 bases: TGTGCCAGCAGCTTAGTGACAGCCATGAACACTGAAGCTTTCTTT.

This clonotype has a handful of counts. The junction departs from the called germline gene at one end, perhaps through a read error. The rearrangement uses TRBV10-3 and TRBJ2-2; D is perhaps TRBD1 or TRBD2 (5 bases each). Germline values: CDR1 ENHRY, CDR2 SYGVKD. This CDR3 is 14 amino acids long. The CDR3 here is CAISESRGTRELFF. Written as DNA, the CDR3 is TGTGCCATCAGTGAGTCGAGGGGCACCCGGGAGCTGTTTTTT.

The genes are TRBV2 and TRBJ1-4, with unresolved D. CDR1 is SNHLY, CDR2 FYNNEI, per germline. Deletions cut 7 bases from V and 1 base from J, with 7 bases between. This CDR3 spans 13 amino acids. The CDR3 sequence is CASMTQTNEKLFF. Here the CDR3 DNA reads TGTGCCAGCATGACTCAAACTAATGAAAAACTGTTTTTT.

The rearrangement links TRBV15 to TRBJ2-1; the D gene is possibly TRBD2 (6 bases). CDR1 and CDR2 (germline): LNHNV, YYDKDF (reference sequence). The CDR3 consists of 13 residues. With 0 bases removed from V and 9 bases from J, the gap between germline ends came to 9 bases. The CDR3 loop is CATSRDGGFEQFF. As DNA, the CDR3 is TGTGCCACCAGCAGAGATGGAGGGTTTGAGCAGTTCTTC. The whole variable domain, filled in from reference TRBV15 and TRBJ2-1, reads DAMVIQNPRYQVTQFGKPVTLSCSQTLNHNVMYWYQQKSSQAPKLLFHYYDKDFNNEADTPDNFQSRRPNTSFCFLDIRSPGLGDTAMYLCATSRDGGFEQFFGPGTRLTVL.

In this sample, this clonotype turned up many times. The V call is TRBV3-1, the J call TRBJ1-1; no definite D call. The length of the CDR3 is 14 residues. From germline, CDR1 is LGHDT and CDR2 YNNKEL (reference sequence). Trimming stripped 2 bases from V and 6 bases from J, with 13 bases between. The CDR3 loop reads CASSQLLGGPEAFF. CDR3 sequence (DNA): TGTGCCAGCAGCCAACTGTTAGGAGGCCCTGAAGCTTTCTTT. Together with reference TRBV3-1 and TRBJ1-1, the CDR3 gives the full variable domain: DTAVSQTPKYLVTQMGNDKSIKCEQNLGHDTMYWYKQDSKKFLKIMFSYNNKELIINETVPNRFSPKSPDKAHLNLHINSLELGDSAVYFCASSQLLGGPEAFFGQGTRLTVV.

V gene TRBV20-1 combines with J gene TRBJ1-5; perhaps TRBD1 as D (5 bases). From germline, CDR1 is DFQATT and CDR2 SNEGSKA (reference sequence). The V end lost 3 bases, the J end lost 4 bases, and 10 bases lay between the germline ends. The CDR3 runs to 13 residues. The CDR3 DNA follows: TGCAGTGCTAGGCTACAGGTGAATCAGCCCCAGCATTTT. It codes for CSARLQVNQPQHF.